This T cell receptor (beta chain) was found in a study of breast tumors, draining lymph nodes, adjacent tissues. Study-level results: Tumors had less TCR diversity than lymph nodes, more than nontumor tissue. Luminal-like breast cancer showed significantly higher tumor–nontumor repertoire similarity than basal-like. Most tumor T cells seemingly derive from lymph node, then expand in tumor.

This clonotype was detected many times. The antigen remains undetermined. CDR3 length equals 15 residues. CDR1 and CDR2 (germline): DFQATT, SNEGSKA (reference sequence). V shed 3 bases and J 2 bases; nucleotides not matched to a gene: 7. One entry per CDR3 protein, called by TCRdb with MiXCR from the multiplex PCR reads. The sample includes about 200,000 distinct CDR3 sequences, less than 35% of them seen just once. The lymph nodes were axillary draining lymph nodes from breast cancer patients. The source is a female donor with breast cancer. Some clones in this sample may be carry-over from other donors' samples. Sequencing was performed on axillary lymph node tissue. V usage is TRBV20-1 and J usage is TRBJ1-2; 9 bases are shared with TRBD1. The CDR3 protein is CSASPGQGPNYGYTF. The CDR3 DNA follows: TGCAGTGCTAGTCCGGGACAGGGCCCGAACTATGGCTACACCTTC.